This section outlines one T cell receptor beta chain sequence together with its context. This sample was taken from a study of blood T cell repertoires in COVID-19. The CDR3 has 15 amino acids. The V gene lost 5 bases and the J gene lost 2 bases, with 12 bases spanning the gap. Germline assignment: CDR1 LNHDA and CDR2 SQIVND (reference sequence). Only in-frame clones appear in the TCRdb table, and some are missing; sequencing was by immunoSEQ multiplex PCR. The sample holds 68,000 or so clones, around nine tenths seen once. The sequence was obtained from a man between 65 and 85 years old with active or convalescent COVID-19. The sequencing input was peripheral blood. This chain joins TRBV19 and TRBJ1-4; D not certain. Written as DNA, the CDR3 is TGTGCCAGTAGTTCCTACGTGTTGACTAATGAAAAACTGTTTTTT. Translated: CASSSYVLTNEKLFF.